This entry lists 9 T cell receptor beta chains sequenced from one sample in a study of blood T cell repertoires in COVID-19. Clones were read by immunoSEQ multiplex PCR, and TCRdb kept only the in-frame ones, dropping some. Of a few hundred thousand clones in the sample, roughly nine tenths were seen once. Material for sequencing was PBMCs or T cells enriched from blood (not recorded which). All receptors come from a human donor in a cohort exposed to, infected with or recovered from COVID-19 (not recorded which). The donor label of this sample is uncertain.

The chain is built from TRBV7-6 and TRBJ1-4; 7 nucleotides match TRBD1. The V gene end was trimmed by 0 bases and the J gene end by 0 bases; junction bases not matched to a gene: 13. The germline V gene encodes CDR1 SGHVS and CDR2 FNYEAQ. There are 20 residues in the CDR3. CDR3 loop: CASSLAPPRDSKTTNEKLFF. Here the CDR3 DNA reads TGTGCCAGCAGCTTAGCACCCCCGCGGGACAGCAAAACAACTAATGAAAAACTGTTTTTT.

The V and J genes are TRBV27 and TRBJ2-7; TRBD2 matches 7 bases. The CDR3 runs 15 residues. Germline V gives CDR1 MNHEY, CDR2 SMNVEV (reference sequence). With 2 bases clipped from V and 4 bases from J, the junction kept 8 bases outside the gene matches. CDR3 nucleotide sequence: TGTGCCAGCAGTTTAGGGGGGGGTGACATGTACGAGCAGTACTTC. Translation gives CASSLGGGDMYEQYF.

As concerns this clone: Different DNA sequences within this sample yield the same CDR3. The chain couples TRBV9 to TRBJ1-2; 9 positions match TRBD1. Germline trimming cut 4 bases from V and 0 bases from J; bases unmatched to any gene: 4. CDR1 is SGDLS, CDR2 YYNGEE, per germline. The CDR3 sequence is 15 residues long. CDR3 in amino acids: CASSPRTGANYGYTF. CDR3 coding DNA: TGTGCCAGCAGCCCGCGGACAGGGGCTAACTATGGCTACACCTTC.

The CDR3 here is CASRREGNTIYF. CDR3 in DNA: TGTGCCAGTCGGAGGGAAGGAAACACCATATATTTT. The chain carries TRBV19 and TRBJ1-3; no reliable D call. Germline-derived CDR1 and CDR2 are LNHDA and SQIVND (reference sequence). V was pared by 8 bases and J by 4 bases, with 9 bases between. The CDR3 covers 12 residues.

The rearrangement uses TRBV18 and TRBJ1-6, with D unresolved. The CDR3 runs to 13 residues. Germline values: CDR1 KGHSH, CDR2 LQKENI. The DNA of the CDR3 is TGTGTCACCAAGAGCTCCTATAATTCACCCCTCCACTTT. Its translation is CVTKSSYNSPLHF.

This chain uses TRBV30 with TRBJ2-1, with 9 bases matching TRBD2. J lost 3 bases, V lost 3 bases, and 3 bases had no gene match. CDR1 is GTSNPN and CDR2 is SVGIG in the germline V gene (reference sequence). The CDR3 loop spans 14 amino acids. The DNA for the CDR3 is TGTGCCTGGAGAGGTAGCGGGAGCTACAATGAGCAGTTCTTC. Translated: CAWRGSGSYNEQFF.

The CDR3 sequence is CASSYPTDQQPQHF. DNA for the CDR3: TGTGCCAGCAGTTACCCGACAGATCAACAGCCCCAGCATTTT. V gene TRBV6-6 combines with J gene TRBJ1-5, with TRBD1 as a possible D gene (5 bases). The CDR3 has 14 residues. Trimming removed 2 bases at V and 7 bases at J, with 12 bases between. Germline CDR1 and CDR2: MNHNY and SVGAGI (reference sequence).

The chain recombines TRBV2 with TRBJ2-7; 7 bases fit TRBD2. The length of the CDR3 is 13 residues. Germline V gene data show CDR1 as SNHLY and CDR2 as FYNNEI. Trimming removed 6 bases from V and 2 bases from J; junction bases left unmatched: 4. The CDR3 DNA follows: TGTGCCAGCAGCTTCGGGAGGACCTACGAGCAGTACTTC. The encoded protein is CASSFGRTYEQYF.

This chain joins TRBV5-4 and TRBJ2-1, with 13 positions matching TRBD2. Germline-derived CDR1 and CDR2 are SGHNT and YYREEE (reference sequence). With V trimmed by 0 bases and J by 10 bases, 7 bases remained unmatched. The CDR3 is 16 amino acids. The DNA of the CDR3 is TGTGCCAGCAGCTTGGGGACTAGCGGGGGCCTGGGAGAGCAGTTCTTC. Protein: CASSLGTSGGLGEQFF. Variable domain in full (rest from reference TRBV5-4 and TRBJ2-1): ETGVTQSPTHLIKTRGQQVTLRCSSQSGHNTVSWYQQALGQGPQFIFQYYREEENGRGNFPPRFSGLQFPNYSSELNVNALELDDSALYLCASSLGTSGGLGEQFFGPGTRLTVL.